This entry lists 26 T cell receptor beta chains sequenced from one sample in a study of blood T cell repertoires in COVID-19. Here immunoSEQ multiplex PCR was the method, and the copy in TCRdb shows in-frame clones only, minus some. Here the sample spans 200,000 to 250,000 clones, about 90% being singletons. The sample taken for sequencing was PBMCs or T cells enriched from blood (not recorded which). The receptors shown here come from a man aged 45-65 years who had been exposed to COVID-19.

The genes are TRBV30 and TRBJ1-1, with 8 bases identical to TRBD1. Germline CDR1 reads GTSNPN; CDR2 reads SVGIG (reference sequence). The CDR3 spans 12 residues. V was clipped by 5 bases and J by 6 bases; unmatched bases: 5. CDR3 DNA: TGTGCCTGGGACAGGGGTGGTTCTGAAGCTTTCTTT. It specifies CAWDRGGSEAFF.

This clone has only one observation. CDR3 sequence reads: CATSRDLAQPQHF. DNA of the CDR3: TGTGCCACCAGCAGAGATCTGGCTCAGCCCCAGCATTTT. The chain joins TRBV15 to TRBJ1-5; no firm D call. Per germline, CDR1 LNHNV and CDR2 YYDKDF (reference sequence). V was cut by 0 bases and J by 6 bases, with 6 bases left in between. The CDR3 spans 13 residues. Full variable domain (rest looked up from reference TRBV15 and TRBJ1-5): DAMVIQNPRYQVTQFGKPVTLSCSQTLNHNVMYWYQQKSSQAPKLLFHYYDKDFNNEADTPDNFQSRRPNTSFCFLDIRSPGLGDTAMYLCATSRDLAQPQHFGDGTRLSIL.

The chain is built from TRBV3-1 (or the pseudogene TRBV3-2) and TRBJ2-7, with a tentative D call TRBD2 (5 bases). Per germline, CDR1 LGHDT and CDR2 YNNKEL (reference sequence). The CDR3 is 15 amino acids. V shed 6 bases and J shed 3 bases, with 18 bases lying between them. CDR3 bases: TGTGCCAGCAGTTTTGCCCTAGGACGGGGCTACGAGCAGTACTTC. Protein product: CASSFALGRGYEQYF.

The chain uses TRBV24-1 and TRBJ2-1; possibly TRBD2 for D (6 bases). Trimming took 2 bases from V and 1 from J, leaving 11 bases between them. This CDR3 has 16 amino acids. The germline V gene encodes CDR1 KGHDR and CDR2 SFDVKD. The CDR3 protein is CATSDSAGGSYNEQFF. DNA for the CDR3: TGTGCCACCAGTGATTCAGCGGGTGGATCCTACAATGAGCAGTTCTTC.

This rearrangement joins TRBV3-1 (or the pseudogene TRBV3-2) to TRBJ1-2; D ambiguous. The CDR3 has 15 amino acids. V lost 0 bases, J lost 4 bases, and 12 bases lay in between. CDR1 is LGHDT and CDR2 is YNNKEL in the germline V gene (reference sequence). The CDR3 sequence is CASSQDFRSLYGYTF. CDR3 bases: TGTGCCAGCAGCCAAGACTTTCGGAGTCTCTATGGCTACACCTTC.

V and J are TRBV3-1 (or the pseudogene TRBV3-2) and TRBJ2-7; maybe TRBD1 (5 bases). V gave up 2 bases and J gave up 5 bases, with 16 bases separating them. The germline CDR1 and CDR2 sequences are LGHDT and YNNKEL (reference sequence). The CDR3 contains 15 residues. The CDR3 DNA sequence: TGTGCCAGCAGCCAAATTTTCCAGGGTCGACACGAGCAGTACTTC. It encodes CASSQIFQGRHEQYF.

The V call is TRBV28, the J call TRBJ2-7, with D possibly matching TRBD2 (6 bases). Deletions cut 3 bases from V and 3 bases from J, with 15 bases between. Germline V gives CDR1 MDHEN, CDR2 SYDVKM. The CDR3 has 15 amino acids. The CDR3 DNA sequence: TGTGCCAGCAGTTTGGGCGGGGACGGAGGCTACGAGCAGTACTTC. Translation gives CASSLGGDGGYEQYF.

The CDR3 bases are TGTGCCAGCAGCCCGGGACTAGCGGGATATGCAGGGGAGCTGTTTTTT. Its translation is CASSPGLAGYAGELFF. This rearrangement joins TRBV11-3 to TRBJ2-2, with 13 bases aligning to TRBD2. Germline CDR1 reads SGHNT; CDR2 reads YENEEA. Trimming removed 5 bases from V and 8 bases from J; junction bases left unmatched: 8. This CDR3 region has 16 residues.

The V and J genes are TRBV28 and TRBJ2-5; 10 bases line up with TRBD1. This CDR3 region has 17 residues. CDR1 and CDR2 from the germline V gene are MDHEN and SYDVKM. The J segment lost 2 bases and the V segment lost 0 bases, leaving 6 bases of the junction unmatched. The CDR3 DNA reads TGTGCCAGCAGTTTATGGGACAGGGGGAGAGGGCAAGAGACCCAGTACTTC. Protein sequence: CASSLWDRGRGQETQYF.

The chain carries TRBV6-5 and TRBJ1-3; weak D call: TRBD1 (5 bases). V was pared by 6 bases and J by 0 bases, with 12 bases between. The V gene's germline CDR1 is MNHEY and CDR2 SVGAGI. CDR3 length: 15 amino acids. The CDR3 nucleotides are TGTGCCAGCAGGGAGGGGCCCCACTCTGGAAACACCATATATTTT. As protein: CASREGPHSGNTIYF.

The rearrangement joins TRBV11-3 to TRBJ1-3; D remains ambiguous. The CDR3 covers 15 residues. Trimming left V 6 bases short and J 0 bases short, with 12 bases between. Germline CDR1 and CDR2: SGHNT and YENEEA. CDR3 protein: CASSYHVSSGNTIYF. In DNA form, the CDR3 reads TGTGCCAGCAGTTACCACGTGAGCTCTGGAAACACCATATATTTT.

This rearrangement joins TRBV28 to TRBJ2-7; possible D gene TRBD1, 5 bases. CDR1 MDHEN and CDR2 SYDVKM come from the germline V gene. This CDR3 comprises 13 residues. The ends were cut back, 6 bases at V and 3 bases at J, with 12 bases in the middle. The chain's CDR3 is CASRLSGNYEQYV. CDR3 coding DNA: TGTGCCAGCAGACTCTCAGGGAACTACGAGCAGTACGTC.

This chain links TRBV2 with TRBJ2-2, with TRBD2 identical over 10 bases. Looked up from germline, CDR1 is SNHLY and CDR2 is FYNNEI. The CDR3 totals 16 residues. The V and J ends lost 8 bases and 3 bases, in that order; junction bases with no gene match: 9. This CDR3 reads CASYSVLAGDTGELFF. The CDR3 region has the DNA TGTGCCAGCTATTCCGTGCTAGCGGGGGACACCGGGGAGCTGTTTTTT.

The V and J genes are TRBV6-1 and TRBJ2-7; D gene unclear. CDR1 is MNHNS and CDR2 is SASEGT in the germline V gene. The CDR3 loop spans 13 amino acids. V lost 0 bases and J 2 bases, leaving 5 bases between the germline ends. CDR3 nucleotide sequence: TGTGCCAGCAGTGAAGCGAGTCCCTACGAGCAGTACGTC. It is translated as CASSEASPYEQYV.

J is TRBJ1-4 and V is TRBV2; 7 nucleotides align to TRBD1. The germline gives CDR1 SNHLY, CDR2 FYNNEI. This CDR3 has 12 residues. The J segment lost 10 bases and the V segment lost 5 bases, leaving 4 bases of the junction unmatched. This CDR3 is CASSNTGAKLFF. The CDR3 DNA sequence: TGTGCCAGCAGTAATACAGGGGCAAAACTGTTTTTT.

The V call is TRBV29-1, the J call TRBJ1-2; 9 bases line up with TRBD1. The trim removed 4 bases at V and 8 bases at J, leaving 14 bases unmatched. CDR3 length: 15 residues. Germline V gene lookup returns CDR1 SQVTM and CDR2 ANQGSEA. The CDR3 loop reads CSVALTGGVNMGYTF. CDR3 nucleotides: TGCAGCGTTGCCCTTACAGGGGGCGTAAATATGGGCTACACCTTC.

The J gene is TRBJ2-7, the V gene TRBV7-9; D is uncertain. CDR1 SEHNR and CDR2 FQNEAQ come from the germline V gene (reference sequence). CDR3 length equals 15 residues. With 1 base removed from V and 0 bases from J, the gap between germline ends came to 10 bases. CDR3 region: CASSLVRQASYEQYF. For the CDR3, the DNA is TGTGCCAGCAGCTTAGTTCGGCAGGCCTCCTACGAGCAGTACTTC.

The V call is TRBV7-9, the J call TRBJ2-6; no reliable D call. The V gene lost 5 bases and the J gene lost 2 bases, with 10 bases spanning the gap. The CDR3 totals 15 residues. Germline assignment: CDR1 SEHNR and CDR2 FQNEAQ (reference sequence). CDR3 loop: CASSPRRAGANVLTF. The CDR3 bases are TGTGCCAGCAGCCCACGGAGAGCTGGGGCCAACGTCCTGACTTTC. The whole variable domain, remainder taken from reference TRBV7-9 and TRBJ2-6, is DTGVSQNPRHKITKRGQNVTFRCDPISEHNRLYWYRQTLGQGPEFLTYFQNEAQLEKSRLLSDRFSAERPKGSFSTLEIQRTEQGDSAMYLCASSPRRAGANVLTFGAGSRLTVL.

The count of this clone is one. The chain couples TRBV18 to TRBJ1-1; 8 positions match TRBD1. Germline CDR1 is KGHSH and CDR2 is LQKENI. The junction had 3 bases not matched to a gene; V was cut back by 2 bases and J by 1 base. CDR3 length: 15 residues. DNA of the CDR3: TGTGCCAGCTCACCAAGGACAGGGAGGAACACTGAAGCTTTCTTT. Translating gives CASSPRTGRNTEAFF.

The gene calls are TRBV5-6 and TRBJ2-1; 10 bases line up with TRBD2. The CDR3 consists of 16 residues. Germline assignment: CDR1 SGHDT and CDR2 YYEEEE. V lost 6 bases, J lost 4 bases, and 10 bases stayed unmatched. The CDR3 DNA reads as TGTGCCAGCATTAAACATAGCGGGAGGCGGTACAATGAGCAGTTCTTC. This gives the protein CASIKHSGRRYNEQFF.

The V call is TRBV5-6, the J call TRBJ1-5, with no clear D. This CDR3 region has 15 residues. Germline assignment: CDR1 SGHDT and CDR2 YYEEEE. V lost 2 bases, J lost 2 bases, and 11 bases lay in between. CDR3 sequence: CASSFSPQGNQPQHF. DNA for the CDR3: TGTGCCAGCAGCTTCAGCCCTCAGGGCAATCAGCCCCAGCATTTT.

V is TRBV5-1 and J is TRBJ1-1; weak D call: TRBD1 (6 bases). The CDR3 length is 14 residues. V was clipped by 4 bases and J by 0 bases, with 10 bases between them. Germline-derived CDR1 and CDR2 are SGHRS and YFSETQ. CDR3 sequence reads: CASSMTGMNTEAFF. CDR3 in DNA: TGCGCCAGCAGCATGACAGGAATGAACACTGAAGCTTTCTTT.

CDR3 protein: CASSFSTYEQYV. Here the CDR3 DNA reads TGTGCCAGCAGTTTTAGCACCTACGAGCAGTACGTC. This chain links TRBV28 with TRBJ2-7; D not certain. Trimming removed 3 bases at V and 2 bases at J, with 5 bases between. The V gene's germline CDR1 is MDHEN and CDR2 SYDVKM. This CDR3 has 12 amino acids.

V and J are TRBV5-1 and TRBJ2-3, with TRBD1 matching 8 bases. V lost 0 bases, J lost 2 bases, and 8 bases stayed unmatched. Germline CDR1 and CDR2: SGHRS and YFSETQ. The CDR3 length is 17 residues. The CDR3: CASSLGVRGHYTDTQYF. The CDR3 DNA follows: TGCGCCAGCAGCTTGGGAGTCAGGGGGCACTACACAGATACGCAGTATTTT.

The V call is TRBV7-9, the J call TRBJ1-1, with TRBD1 as a possible D gene (5 bases). V was trimmed by 5 bases and J by 1 base, leaving 11 bases between them. The CDR3 runs to 14 residues. The germline CDR1 and CDR2 sequences are SEHNR and FQNEAQ (reference sequence). In DNA form, the CDR3 reads TGTGCCAGCAGCCGCCTCCAGGGGAACACTGAAGCTTTCTTT. It yields the protein CASSRLQGNTEAFF. Full variable domain (outside the CDR3, taken from reference TRBV7-9 and TRBJ1-1): DTGVSQNPRHKITKRGQNVTFRCDPISEHNRLYWYRQTLGQGPEFLTYFQNEAQLEKSRLLSDRFSAERPKGSFSTLEIQRTEQGDSAMYLCASSRLQGNTEAFFGQGTRLTVV.

This chain joins TRBV10-3 and TRBJ1-1; tentative D call: TRBD1 (5 bases). V lost 4 bases, J lost 6 bases, and 9 bases lay in between. The CDR3 is 12 amino acids. Germline CDR1 ENHRY, CDR2 SYGVKD. In nucleotides, the CDR3 is TGTGCCATCAGTGGGGGGGAATCTGAAGCTTTCTTT. Translation gives CAISGGESEAFF.